This T cell receptor (beta chain) came from a study of blood T cell repertoires in COVID-19. At the level of the study: PBMCs, B-cell-depleted T cells, or T cells provided the cDNA or gDNA that made up the material.

TCRdb keeps only in-frame clones here, not all; method: immunoSEQ multiplex PCR. The top ten hold approximately 4% of the sample, which has 200,000 to 250,000 clones, approximately 86% seen once. This CDR3 region has 17 residues. Unmatched junction bases numbered 11, after V lost 1 base and J lost 4 bases. The germline V gene encodes CDR1 SGHAT and CDR2 FQNNGV. The sequencing sample was made of peripheral blood. V gene TRBV11-2 combines with J gene TRBJ2-7; 9 bases match TRBD2. The sequence derives from a woman over 75 with acute or convalescent COVID-19. The CDR3 is CASSLVGGSSGVYEQYF. CDR3 bases: TGTGCCAGCAGCTTAGTGGGAGGGTCTAGCGGGGTTTACGAGCAGTACTTC. The variable domain in full, with the rest retrieved from reference TRBV11-2 and TRBJ2-7, is EAGVAQSPRYKIIEKRQSVAFWCNPISGHATLYWYQQILGQGPKLLIQFQNNGVVDDSQLPKDRFSAERLKGVDSTLKIQPAKLEDSAVYLCASSLVGGSSGVYEQYFGPGTRLTVT.